This T cell receptor (beta chain) was profiled in a study of patients and donors after allogeneic stem cell transplantation. Trimming took 6 bases from V and 0 from J; bases not matched to a gene: 5. Germline assignment: CDR1 MDHEN and CDR2 SYDVKM. The CDR3 is 15 residues long. This clonotype has only a few counts. TCRdb re-derived calls from the RT-PCR reads in MiXCR, one entry per CDR3 protein. The sample includes about 100,000 distinct CDR3 sequences, about a third of them seen just once. V usage is TRBV28 and J usage is TRBJ1-5, with 7 bases lining up with TRBD1. This TCR came from a human donor who was either an allogeneic HSCT recipient or a stem cell or donor lymphocyte infusion donor (not recorded which). It is not recorded whose cells these are; they may come from a transplant donor. The sample taken for sequencing was blood, either unsorted or a sorted T cell fraction (not recorded which). CDR3 DNA: TGTGCCAGCAGCAGGGGGGCATATAGCAATCAGCCCCAGCATTTT. It specifies CASSRGAYSNQPQHF. The variable domain in full, with the rest retrieved from reference TRBV28 and TRBJ1-5, is DVKVTQSSRYLVKRTGEKVFLECVQDMDHENMFWYRQDPGLGLRLIYFSYDVKMKEKGDIPEGYSVSREKKERFSLILESASTNQTSMYLCASSRGAYSNQPQHFGDGTRLSIL.